This TCR beta chain was sequenced in a study of T cell changes during pregnancy in multiple sclerosis. TCRdb keeps only in-frame clones here, not all; method: immunoSEQ multiplex PCR. The data contain about 36,000 clones, 88% of them singletons. The CDR3 extends over 16 amino acids. Trimming removed 6 bases from V and 5 bases from J; junction bases left unmatched: 10. Germline V gene data show CDR1 as SGHTA and CDR2 as FQGTGA. This rearrangement joins TRBV7-3 to TRBJ2-3; 11 nucleotides agree with TRBD2. The receptor was isolated from a female donor with multiple sclerosis, enrolled in a pregnancy study. Sequencing was performed on CD4+ T cells from peripheral blood mononuclear cells, taken in the first trimester of pregnancy. The CDR3 DNA sequence: TGTGCCAGCAGTCCACATAGCGGGGGGGCGATAGATACGCAGTATTTT. It translates to CASSPHSGGAIDTQYF.